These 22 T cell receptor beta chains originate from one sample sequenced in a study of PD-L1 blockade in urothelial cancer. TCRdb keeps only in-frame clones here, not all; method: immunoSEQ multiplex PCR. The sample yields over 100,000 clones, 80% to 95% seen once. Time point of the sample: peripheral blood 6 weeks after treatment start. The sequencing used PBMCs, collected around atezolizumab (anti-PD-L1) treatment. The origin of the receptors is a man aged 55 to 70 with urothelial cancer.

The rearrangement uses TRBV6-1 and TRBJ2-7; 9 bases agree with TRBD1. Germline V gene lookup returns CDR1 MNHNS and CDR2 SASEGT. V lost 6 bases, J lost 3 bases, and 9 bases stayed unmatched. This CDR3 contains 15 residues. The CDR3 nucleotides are TGTGCCAGCAGGGACCGGGACAGGGCTGACTACGAGCAGTACTTC. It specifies CASRDRDRADYEQYF.

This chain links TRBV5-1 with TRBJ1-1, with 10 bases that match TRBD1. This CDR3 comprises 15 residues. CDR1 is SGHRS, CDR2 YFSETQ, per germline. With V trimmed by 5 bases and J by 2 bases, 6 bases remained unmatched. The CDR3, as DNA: TGCGCCAGCAGTCAATCGACAGGGGGCAACACTGAAGCTTTCTTT. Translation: CASSQSTGGNTEAFF.

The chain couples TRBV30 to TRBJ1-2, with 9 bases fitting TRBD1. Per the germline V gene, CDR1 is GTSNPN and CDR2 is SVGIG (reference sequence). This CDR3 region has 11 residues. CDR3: CGNRGLDGYTF. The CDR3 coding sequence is TGTGGGAACAGGGGGCTCGATGGCTACACCTTC.

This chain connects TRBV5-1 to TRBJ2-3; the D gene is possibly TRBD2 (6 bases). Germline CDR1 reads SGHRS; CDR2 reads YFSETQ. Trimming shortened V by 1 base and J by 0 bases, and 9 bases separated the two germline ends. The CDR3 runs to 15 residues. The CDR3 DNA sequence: TGCGCCAGCAGCTTGTGGGGGGATAGCACAGATACGCAGTATTTT. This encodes CASSLWGDSTDTQYF.

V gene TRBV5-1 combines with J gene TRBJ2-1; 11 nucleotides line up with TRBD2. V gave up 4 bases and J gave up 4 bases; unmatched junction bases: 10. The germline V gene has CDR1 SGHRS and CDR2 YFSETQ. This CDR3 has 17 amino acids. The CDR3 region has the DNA TGCGCCAGCAGCGGAACTAGCGGGGGCCGGGGATACAATGAGCAGTTCTTC. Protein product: CASSGTSGGRGYNEQFF.

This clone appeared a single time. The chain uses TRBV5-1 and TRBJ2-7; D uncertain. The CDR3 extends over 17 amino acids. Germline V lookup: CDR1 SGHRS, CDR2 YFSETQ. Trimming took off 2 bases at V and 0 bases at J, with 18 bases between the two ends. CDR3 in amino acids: CASSFRGMTLDSYEQYF. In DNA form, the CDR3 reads TGCGCCAGCAGCTTTCGAGGAATGACTCTAGACTCCTACGAGCAGTACTTC.

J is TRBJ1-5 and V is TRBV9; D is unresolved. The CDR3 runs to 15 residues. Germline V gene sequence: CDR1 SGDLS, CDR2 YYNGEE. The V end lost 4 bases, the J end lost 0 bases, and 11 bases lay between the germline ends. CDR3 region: CASSPPGSSNQPQHF. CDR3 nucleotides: TGTGCCAGCAGCCCCCCGGGGTCTAGCAATCAGCCCCAGCATTTT.

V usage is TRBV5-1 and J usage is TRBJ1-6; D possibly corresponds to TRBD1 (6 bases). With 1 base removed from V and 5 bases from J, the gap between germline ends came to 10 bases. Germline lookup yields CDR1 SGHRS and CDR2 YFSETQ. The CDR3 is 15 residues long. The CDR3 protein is CASSLLPGDNSPLHF. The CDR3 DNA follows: TGCGCCAGCAGCTTGCTTCCAGGGGATAATTCACCCCTCCACTTT.

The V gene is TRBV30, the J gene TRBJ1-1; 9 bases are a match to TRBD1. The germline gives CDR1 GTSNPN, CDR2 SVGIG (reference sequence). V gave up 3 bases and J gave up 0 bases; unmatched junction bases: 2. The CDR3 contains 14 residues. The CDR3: CAWSRTGVNTEAFF. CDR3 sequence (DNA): TGTGCCTGGAGCCGGACAGGGGTGAACACTGAAGCTTTCTTT.

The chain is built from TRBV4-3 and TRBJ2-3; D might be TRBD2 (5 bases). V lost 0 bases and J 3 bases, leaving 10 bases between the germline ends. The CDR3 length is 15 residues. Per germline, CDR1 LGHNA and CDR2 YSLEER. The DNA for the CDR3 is TGCGCCAGCAGCCAAGAAGAAGCGGATACAGATACGCAGTATTTT. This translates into CASSQEEADTDTQYF.

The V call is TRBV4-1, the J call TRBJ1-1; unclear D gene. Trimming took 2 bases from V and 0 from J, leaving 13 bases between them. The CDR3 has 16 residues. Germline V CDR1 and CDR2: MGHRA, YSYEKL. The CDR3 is CASSQRVLTMNTEAFF. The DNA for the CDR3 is TGCGCCAGCAGCCAACGCGTGTTAACCATGAACACTGAAGCTTTCTTT.

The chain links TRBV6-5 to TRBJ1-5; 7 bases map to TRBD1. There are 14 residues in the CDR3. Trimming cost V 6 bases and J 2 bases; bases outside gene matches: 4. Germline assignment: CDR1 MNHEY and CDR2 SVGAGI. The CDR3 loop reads CASSKGQRNQPQHF. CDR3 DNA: TGTGCCAGCAGCAAGGGACAGCGCAATCAGCCCCAGCATTTT.

CDR3 amino acids: CASSEALAGLSYEQYF. The CDR3 DNA is TGTGCCAGCAGTGAAGCACTAGCGGGTTTGTCCTACGAGCAGTACTTC. The J gene is TRBJ2-7, the V gene TRBV6-1; 9 nucleotides agree with TRBD2. Germline V CDR1 and CDR2: MNHNS, SASEGT. V gave up 0 bases and J gave up 1 base; unmatched junction bases: 4. CDR3 size: 16 residues.

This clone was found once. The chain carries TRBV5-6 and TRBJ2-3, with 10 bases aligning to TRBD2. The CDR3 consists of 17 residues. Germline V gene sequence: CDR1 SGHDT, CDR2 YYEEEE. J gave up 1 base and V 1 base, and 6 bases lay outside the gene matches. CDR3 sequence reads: CASSLNPSGSGTDTQYF. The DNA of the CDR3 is TGTGCCAGCAGCTTGAATCCTAGCGGGAGTGGCACAGATACGCAGTATTTT.

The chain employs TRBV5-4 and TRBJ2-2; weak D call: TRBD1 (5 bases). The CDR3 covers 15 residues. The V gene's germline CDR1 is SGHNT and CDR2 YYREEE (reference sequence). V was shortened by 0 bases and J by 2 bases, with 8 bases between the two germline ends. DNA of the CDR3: TGTGCCAGCAGCTTGGGCCAGGGAAACACCGGGGAGCTGTTTTTT. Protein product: CASSLGQGNTGELFF.

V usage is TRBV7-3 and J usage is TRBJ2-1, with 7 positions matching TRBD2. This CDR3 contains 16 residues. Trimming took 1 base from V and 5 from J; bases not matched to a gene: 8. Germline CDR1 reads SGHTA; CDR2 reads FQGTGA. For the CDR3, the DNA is TGTGCCAGCAGCTTAAGCTCTCCCCGGGGGGACAATGAGCAGTTCTTC. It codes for CASSLSSPRGDNEQFF.

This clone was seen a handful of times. In DNA, the CDR3 is TGTGCCAGCAGTTACGGACTGGGACAGGGAGGGACTGAAGCTTTCTTT. Amino acid sequence: CASSYGLGQGGTEAFF. The chain links TRBV6-6 to TRBJ1-1; 9 nucleotides align to TRBD1. The junction had 9 bases not matched to a gene; V was cut back by 2 bases and J by 5 bases. The CDR3 loop spans 16 amino acids. The germline gives CDR1 MNHNY, CDR2 SVGAGI (reference sequence).

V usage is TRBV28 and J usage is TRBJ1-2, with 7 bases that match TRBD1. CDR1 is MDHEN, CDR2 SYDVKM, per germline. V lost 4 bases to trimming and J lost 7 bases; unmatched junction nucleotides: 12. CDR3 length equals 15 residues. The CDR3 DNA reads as TGTGCCAGCAGTTCACCCTCGGCAGGGGGTGGTGGCTACACCTTC. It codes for CASSSPSAGGGGYTF.

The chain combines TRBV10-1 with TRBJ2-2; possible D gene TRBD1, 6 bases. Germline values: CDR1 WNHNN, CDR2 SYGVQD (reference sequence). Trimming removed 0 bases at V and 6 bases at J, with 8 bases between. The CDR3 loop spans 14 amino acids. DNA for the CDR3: TGCGCCAGCAGTGAGTCGCCAGGGGCCGGGGAGCTGTTTTTT. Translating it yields CASSESPGAGELFF.

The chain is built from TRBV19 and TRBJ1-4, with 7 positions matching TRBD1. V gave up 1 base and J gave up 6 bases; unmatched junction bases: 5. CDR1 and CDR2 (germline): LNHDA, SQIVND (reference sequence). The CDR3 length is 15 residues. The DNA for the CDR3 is TGTGCCAGTAGTATAGGGACAGGCACAGATGAAAAACTGTTTTTT. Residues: CASSIGTGTDEKLFF.

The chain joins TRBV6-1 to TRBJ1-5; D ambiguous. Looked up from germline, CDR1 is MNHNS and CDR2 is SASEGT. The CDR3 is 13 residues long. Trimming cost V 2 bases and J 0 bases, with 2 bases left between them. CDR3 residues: CASSEHSNQPQHF. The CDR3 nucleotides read TGTGCCAGCAGTGAACATAGCAATCAGCCCCAGCATTTT.

The CDR3 protein is CASSTTGGAETQYF. In DNA form, the CDR3 reads TGTGCCAGTAGTACAACAGGGGGCGCGGAGACCCAGTACTTC. This chain joins TRBV19 and TRBJ2-5, with 9 bases that match TRBD1. The germline V gene encodes CDR1 LNHDA and CDR2 SQIVND (reference sequence). CDR3 size: 14 residues. Trimming at V came to 4 bases and at J to 5 bases, leaving 5 bases not matched to a gene. Full variable domain (rest looked up from reference TRBV19 and TRBJ2-5): DGGITQSPKYLFRKEGQNVTLSCEQNLNHDAMYWYRQDPGQGLRLIYYSQIVNDFQKGDIAEGYSVSREKKESFPLTVTSAQKNPTAFYLCASSTTGGAETQYFGPGTRLLVL.